Below, 30 T cell receptor beta chains from the same sample are listed, as sequenced in a study of blood T cell repertoires in COVID-19. The assay was immunoSEQ multiplex PCR, and TCRdb's table has in-frame clones only and misses some. The data hold 200,000 to 300,000 clones, with 70% to 90% observed a single time. Sequencing used peripheral blood. These receptors were collected from an elderly man with acute or convalescent COVID-19.

The chain links TRBV18 to TRBJ2-1; 10 bases map to TRBD1. This CDR3 has 14 residues. Germline-derived CDR1 and CDR2 are KGHSH and LQKENI. V shed 3 bases, J shed 8 bases, and the junction held 4 bases outside the gene matches. This chain's CDR3 is CASSPGTGDHEQFF. The CDR3 region has the DNA TGTGCCAGCTCACCCGGGACAGGGGATCATGAGCAGTTCTTC.

This chain joins TRBV28 and TRBJ1-3; D gene ambiguous. Trimming removed 1 base from V and 4 bases from J, with 14 bases in between. Per germline, CDR1 MDHEN and CDR2 SYDVKM. The CDR3 loop spans 16 amino acids. In DNA form, the CDR3 reads TGTGCCAGCAGTTTATATTCCCTAGCCGGAGGAAACACCATATATTTT. Its translation: CASSLYSLAGGNTIYF. The variable domain in full, with the rest retrieved from reference TRBV28 and TRBJ1-3, is DVKVTQSSRYLVKRTGEKVFLECVQDMDHENMFWYRQDPGLGLRLIYFSYDVKMKEKGDIPEGYSVSREKKERFSLILESASTNQTSMYLCASSLYSLAGGNTIYFGEGSWLTVV.

The chain employs TRBV5-5 and TRBJ1-1, with TRBD1 matching 8 bases. This CDR3 comprises 14 residues. Germline CDR1 is SGHKS and CDR2 is YYEKEE (reference sequence). J lost 1 base, V lost 4 bases, and 3 bases had no gene match. This chain's CDR3 is CASSRGQGNTEAFF. DNA for the CDR3: TGTGCCAGCAGCAGAGGACAGGGGAACACTGAAGCTTTCTTT.

The chain carries TRBV3-1 (or the pseudogene TRBV3-2) and TRBJ2-4; D gene ambiguous. Per germline, CDR1 LGHDT and CDR2 YNNKEL (reference sequence). The CDR3 sequence is 14 residues long. V was cut by 2 bases and J by 0 bases, with 5 bases left in between. CDR3 protein: CASSQYLAKNIQYF. The CDR3 nucleotides read TGTGCCAGCAGCCAATATCTAGCCAAAAACATTCAGTACTTC.

This clone was recorded once. The chain is built from TRBV7-9 and TRBJ1-3; TRBD1 matches at 7 bases. The CDR3 contains 15 residues. J was trimmed by 1 base and V by 5 bases; bases with no gene match: 5. CDR1 SEHNR and CDR2 FQNEAQ come from the germline V gene (reference sequence). CDR3 DNA sequence: TGTGCCAGCAGCGACAGGGCTAGTTCTGGAAACACCATATATTTT. This translates into CASSDRASSGNTIYF.

This sequence joins TRBV7-2 and TRBJ1-1; D is undetermined. V gave up 5 bases and J gave up 2 bases, with 9 bases separating them. Germline CDR1 SGHTA, CDR2 FQGNSA. This CDR3 has 13 residues. CDR3 in DNA: TGTGCCAGCAGCCTCCCCTCTAACACTGAAGCTTTCTTT. This encodes CASSLPSNTEAFF.

V and J are TRBV2 and TRBJ2-1; D call uncertain. The V and J ends lost 5 bases and 5 bases respectively, with 10 bases between them. Germline CDR1 reads SNHLY; CDR2 reads FYNNEI. CDR3 length: 13 amino acids. CDR3 nucleotide sequence: TGTGCCAGCAGTCCCGAAAGCGACAATGAGCAGTTCTTC. It is translated as CASSPESDNEQFF.

This chain uses TRBV3-1 (or the pseudogene TRBV3-2) with TRBJ1-5; TRBD1 is a possible D gene (5 bases). The CDR3 length is 15 residues. Trimming removed 4 bases from V and 4 bases from J, with 14 bases in between. The V gene's germline CDR1 is LGHDT and CDR2 YNNKEL (reference sequence). The CDR3 protein is CASSRGIGGNQPQHF. Written as DNA, the CDR3 is TGTGCCAGCAGCCGGGGCATTGGCGGTAATCAGCCCCAGCATTTT.

The chain employs TRBV7-5 and TRBJ1-2; TRBD1, as called in the table, went unchecked against the DNA. TRBV7-5 is given as a pseudogene. The CDR3 has 15 residues. The CDR3 DNA follows: TGTGCCAGAAGCCTTAGGCACAGGGGGAGCGATGGCTACACCTTC. Translated, it gives CARSLRHRGSDGYTF.

The chain is built from TRBV7-9 and TRBJ2-7; no clear D. V lost 3 bases, J lost 6 bases, and 9 bases lay in between. The CDR3 totals 12 residues. Germline values: CDR1 SEHNR, CDR2 FQNEAQ (reference sequence). The DNA for the CDR3 is TGTGCCAGCAGCTTGATAGGCGGCGAGCAGTACTTC. Amino acid sequence: CASSLIGGEQYF.

In this sample, this clone turned up once. Here the CDR3 reads CASSPGQYLYGYTF. The CDR3 coding sequence is TGTGCCAGCAGCCCTGGCCAATACCTCTATGGCTACACCTTC. V is TRBV3-1 (or the pseudogene TRBV3-2) and J is TRBJ1-2; D is unresolved. CDR1 and CDR2 from the germline V gene are LGHDT and YNNKEL (reference sequence). CDR3 length: 14 residues. The V and J ends lost 4 bases and 4 bases respectively, with 13 bases between them.

The gene calls are TRBV6-6 and TRBJ2-7, with D maybe TRBD1 (5 bases). Per the germline V gene, CDR1 is MNHNY and CDR2 is SVGAGI (reference sequence). This CDR3 spans 14 amino acids. V was clipped by 2 bases and J by 2 bases, with 10 bases between them. CDR3 in DNA: TGTGCCAGCAGTTACGGGTCCAGGGCCTACGAGCAGTACTTC. It specifies CASSYGSRAYEQYF.

V and J are TRBV5-1 and TRBJ1-3, with TRBD1 matching over 9 bases. With V trimmed by 4 bases and J by 0 bases, 5 bases remained unmatched. CDR3 length equals 16 residues. Germline values: CDR1 SGHRS, CDR2 YFSETQ. The CDR3 reads CASSAETGGSGNTIYF. CDR3 nucleotides: TGCGCCAGCAGCGCTGAGACAGGGGGCTCTGGAAACACCATATATTTT.

This clone was seen only a few times. The J gene is TRBJ2-3, the V gene TRBV10-3; D gene unclear. Germline V CDR1 and CDR2: ENHRY, SYGVKD. The CDR3 covers 16 residues. Trimming left V 2 bases short and J 1 base short, with 13 bases between. Written as DNA, the CDR3 is TGTGCCATCAGTGAGGGATACCGAGGCCGCACAGATACGCAGTATTTT. Residues: CAISEGYRGRTDTQYF.

This clone was observed a single time. This rearrangement joins TRBV27 to TRBJ1-2; 8 nucleotides match TRBD1. The CDR3 spans 15 residues. From germline, CDR1 is MNHEY and CDR2 SMNVEV (reference sequence). V gave up 2 bases and J gave up 4 bases; unmatched junction bases: 6. CDR3 in amino acids: CASSLGSQGGYGYTF. DNA of the CDR3: TGTGCCAGCAGTTTAGGATCACAGGGGGGCTATGGCTACACCTTC.

The J gene is TRBJ2-1, the V gene TRBV7-2; 7 bases are a match to TRBD2. J lost 2 bases, V lost 1 base, and 2 bases had no gene match. CDR1 is SGHTA, CDR2 FQGNSA, per germline. The CDR3 consists of 15 residues. The DNA of the CDR3 is TGTGCCAGCAGCTTAGTTCGGGGGGCCTACAATGAGCAGTTCTTC. Amino acid sequence: CASSLVRGAYNEQFF.

CDR3: CASSAQAAGELFF. The CDR3 region has the DNA TGTGCCAGCAGTGCCCAAGCGGCCGGGGAGCTGTTTTTT. The chain carries TRBV6-4 and TRBJ2-2, with D possibly being TRBD2 (5 bases). Germline values: CDR1 MRHNA, CDR2 SNTAGT. This CDR3 spans 13 amino acids. V was pared by 4 bases and J by 6 bases, with 9 bases between.

The V gene is TRBV5-4, the J gene TRBJ2-4; 7 bases line up with TRBD2. Germline CDR1 and CDR2: SGHNT and YYREEE (reference sequence). This CDR3 is built from 15 residues. V was clipped by 4 bases and J by 3 bases; unmatched bases: 7. CDR3 bases: TGTGCCAGCAGCCCGGGAGGATTGGGCAAAAACATTCAGTACTTC. It encodes CASSPGGLGKNIQYF.

The V and J genes are TRBV5-1 and TRBJ1-5; no clear D. Trimming took 0 bases from V and 7 from J, leaving 11 bases between them. The CDR3 consists of 14 residues. Germline values: CDR1 SGHRS, CDR2 YFSETQ. CDR3 loop: CASSLAGVGQPQHF. CDR3 nucleotides: TGCGCCAGCAGCTTGGCCGGGGTAGGACAGCCCCAGCATTTT.

The chain recombines TRBV6-1 with TRBJ1-1; D is unresolved. The CDR3 extends over 14 amino acids. Between the trimmed V and J ends, which lost 3 bases and 7 bases, there was a span of 15 bases. Germline values: CDR1 MNHNS, CDR2 SASEGT. CDR3 sequence: CASSEGRWEGEAFF. DNA for the CDR3: TGTGCCAGCAGTGAGGGGAGGTGGGAGGGTGAAGCTTTCTTT.

This clone came up a few times. V is TRBV6-5 and J is TRBJ1-3, with TRBD1 as a possible D gene (5 bases). V lost 10 bases and J 6 bases, leaving 16 bases between the germline ends. The germline V gene has CDR1 MNHEY and CDR2 SVGAGI. The CDR3 has 13 amino acids. In nucleotides, the CDR3 is TGTGCCACCTGGGGAGGGACGGAAAACACCATATATTTT. Amino acids: CATWGGTENTIYF.

The chain employs TRBV3-1 (or the pseudogene TRBV3-2) and TRBJ1-2; the match to TRBD1 covers 8 bases. CDR3 length: 15 amino acids. The germline V gene has CDR1 LGHDT and CDR2 YNNKEL (reference sequence). V lost 1 base and J lost 4; bases outside the gene matches: 5. CDR3 in DNA: TGTGCCAGCAGCCAAGTCGGGACAGGACCCTATGGCTACACCTTC. Its translation: CASSQVGTGPYGYTF.

The genes are TRBV5-1 and TRBJ2-1; no reliable D call. This CDR3 region has 12 residues. The V end lost 4 bases, the J end lost 5 bases, and 7 bases lay between the germline ends. Germline V lookup: CDR1 SGHRS, CDR2 YFSETQ. CDR3 in amino acids: CASSEANNEQFF. As DNA, the CDR3 is TGCGCCAGCAGCGAGGCTAACAATGAGCAGTTCTTC.

This sequence joins TRBV24-1 and TRBJ2-1; TRBD2 matches 8 bases. Germline V lookup: CDR1 KGHDR, CDR2 SFDVKD. This CDR3 has 24 amino acids. V dropped 5 bases and J dropped 0; count of bases not matched to a gene: 29. CDR3 nucleotides: TGTGCCACCAGTGCCGCCCCAGGAGCCGTGCAAGAGAGCGGGGGTCCTTCCTCCTACAATGAGCAGTTCTTC. Encoded protein: CATSAAPGAVQESGGPSSYNEQFF.

The V and J genes are TRBV29-1 and TRBJ2-4; maybe TRBD2 (5 bases). The germline gives CDR1 SQVTM, CDR2 ANQGSEA. V shed 4 bases and J shed 2 bases, with 6 bases lying between them. The CDR3 runs to 12 residues. CDR3 sequence (DNA): TGCAGCGTTGGGACTTCCAAAAACATTCAGTACTTC. This gives the protein CSVGTSKNIQYF.

The chain employs TRBV29-1 and TRBJ1-1; D is undetermined. Germline CDR1 SQVTM, CDR2 ANQGSEA. V was shortened by 6 bases and J by 10 bases, with 12 bases between the two germline ends. The CDR3 is 10 residues long. CDR3 nucleotides: TGCAGCGTCGCGGGTGATAGAGCTTTCTTT. Translating it yields CSVAGDRAFF.

This chain links TRBV6-2 or TRBV6-3 with TRBJ2-5, with 7 nucleotides matching TRBD1. The V gene's germline CDR1 is MNHEY and CDR2 SVGEGT. J lost 4 bases, V lost 2 bases, and 4 bases had no gene match. The CDR3 has 14 residues. CDR3 DNA sequence: TGTGCCAGCAGTTACGGACAGGTCGGAGAGACCCAGTACTTC. Translation gives CASSYGQVGETQYF.

This chain connects TRBV7-9 to TRBJ1-2, with unresolved D. This CDR3 is 15 amino acids long. From germline, CDR1 is SEHNR and CDR2 FQNEAQ (reference sequence). The germline V and J ends were trimmed by 1 base and 4 bases, with 13 bases remaining between them. The CDR3 DNA follows: TGTGCCAGCAGCTTAGATGTCCCGCGCCCCTATGGCTACACCTTC. This encodes CASSLDVPRPYGYTF.

V is TRBV5-1 and J is TRBJ2-6, with D hard to call. The V end lost 4 bases, the J end lost 0 bases, and 11 bases lay between the germline ends. Germline V gene lookup returns CDR1 SGHRS and CDR2 YFSETQ. This CDR3 comprises 16 residues. The DNA for the CDR3 is TGCGCCAGCAGCCCCCAAACAGTCTCTGGGGCCAACGTCCTGACTTTC. This sequence encodes CASSPQTVSGANVLTF. The full variable domain, its missing parts supplied by reference TRBV5-1 and TRBJ2-6, is KAGVTQTPRYLIKTRGQQVTLSCSPISGHRSVSWYQQTPGQGLQFLFEYFSETQRNKGNFPGRFSGRQFSNSRSEMNVSTLELGDSALYLCASSPQTVSGANVLTFGAGSRLTVL.

CDR3 DNA: TGCGCCAGCAGCGCCGTCGCAGGGTCGTACGAGCAGTACTTC. The encoded protein is CASSAVAGSYEQYF. The chain combines TRBV5-1 with TRBJ2-7, with a weak D call TRBD1 (5 bases). V was cut by 4 bases and J by 4 bases, with 15 bases left in between. Germline-derived CDR1 and CDR2 are SGHRS and YFSETQ. The CDR3 loop spans 14 amino acids.